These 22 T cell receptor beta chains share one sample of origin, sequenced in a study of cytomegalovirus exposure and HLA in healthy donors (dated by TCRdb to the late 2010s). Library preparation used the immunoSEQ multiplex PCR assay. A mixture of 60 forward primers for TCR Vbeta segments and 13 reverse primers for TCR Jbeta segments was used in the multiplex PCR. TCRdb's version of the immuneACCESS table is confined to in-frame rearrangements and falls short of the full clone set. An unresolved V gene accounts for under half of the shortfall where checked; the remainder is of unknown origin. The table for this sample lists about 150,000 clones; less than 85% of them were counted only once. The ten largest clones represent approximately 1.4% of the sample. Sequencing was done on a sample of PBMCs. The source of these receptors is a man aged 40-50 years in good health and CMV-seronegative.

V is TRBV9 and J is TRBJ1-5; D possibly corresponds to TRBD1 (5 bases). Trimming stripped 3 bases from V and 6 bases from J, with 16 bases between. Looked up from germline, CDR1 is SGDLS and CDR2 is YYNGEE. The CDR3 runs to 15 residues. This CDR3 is CASSGGAGWVQPQHF. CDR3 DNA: TGTGCCAGCAGCGGCGGGGCAGGGTGGGTTCAGCCCCAGCATTTT.

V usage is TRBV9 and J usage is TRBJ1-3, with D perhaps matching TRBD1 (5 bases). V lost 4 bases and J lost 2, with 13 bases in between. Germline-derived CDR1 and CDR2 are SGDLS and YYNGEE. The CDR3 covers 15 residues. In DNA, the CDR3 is TGTGCCAGCAGCTTAACAGGAAATACTGGAAACACCATATATTTT. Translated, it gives CASSLTGNTGNTIYF.

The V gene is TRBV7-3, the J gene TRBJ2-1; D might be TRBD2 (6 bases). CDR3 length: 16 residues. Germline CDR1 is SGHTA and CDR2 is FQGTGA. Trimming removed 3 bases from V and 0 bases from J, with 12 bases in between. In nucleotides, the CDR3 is TGTGCCAGCAGCTTTAGCGGCCCTAGCTCCTACAATGAGCAGTTCTTC. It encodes CASSFSGPSSYNEQFF.

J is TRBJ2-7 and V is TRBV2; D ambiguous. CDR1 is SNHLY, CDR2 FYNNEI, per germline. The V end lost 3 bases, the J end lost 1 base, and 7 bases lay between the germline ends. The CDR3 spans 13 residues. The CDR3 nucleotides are TGTGCCAGCAGTGATGAACAGTCCTACGAGCAGTACTTC. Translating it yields CASSDEQSYEQYF.

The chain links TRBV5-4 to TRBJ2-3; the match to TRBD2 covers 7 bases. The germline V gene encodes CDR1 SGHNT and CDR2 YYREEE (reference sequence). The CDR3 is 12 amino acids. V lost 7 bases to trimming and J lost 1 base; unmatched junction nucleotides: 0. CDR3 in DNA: TGTGCCAGCGGGGGGGGCACAGATACGCAGTATTTT. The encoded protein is CASGGGTDTQYF.

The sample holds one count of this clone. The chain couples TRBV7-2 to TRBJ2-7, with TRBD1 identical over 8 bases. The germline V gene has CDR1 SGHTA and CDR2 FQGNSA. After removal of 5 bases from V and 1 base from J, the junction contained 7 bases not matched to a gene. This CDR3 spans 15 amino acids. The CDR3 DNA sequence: TGTGCCAGCAGCCTCCGACAGGGGTATTCCTACGAGCAGTACTTC. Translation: CASSLRQGYSYEQYF.

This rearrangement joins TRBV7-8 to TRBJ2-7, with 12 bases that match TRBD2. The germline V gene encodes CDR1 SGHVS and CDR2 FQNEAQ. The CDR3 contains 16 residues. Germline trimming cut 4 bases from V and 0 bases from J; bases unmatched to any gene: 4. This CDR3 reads CASSSMTSGSSYEQYF. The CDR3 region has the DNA TGTGCCAGCAGCTCTATGACTAGCGGGAGCTCCTACGAGCAGTACTTC.

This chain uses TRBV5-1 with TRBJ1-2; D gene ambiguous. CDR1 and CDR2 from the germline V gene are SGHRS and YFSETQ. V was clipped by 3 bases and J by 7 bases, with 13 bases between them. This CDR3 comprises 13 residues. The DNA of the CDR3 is TGCGCCAGCAGCTCTGTAACGGGAGGTGGCTACACCTTC. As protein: CASSSVTGGGYTF.

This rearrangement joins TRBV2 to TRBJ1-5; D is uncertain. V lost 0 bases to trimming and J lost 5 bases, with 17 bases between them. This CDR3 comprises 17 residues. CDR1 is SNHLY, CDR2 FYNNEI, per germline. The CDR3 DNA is TGTGCCAGCAGTGAAGCGCTTCGAGACAATGGTCATCAGCCCCAGCATTTT. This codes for CASSEALRDNGHQPQHF.

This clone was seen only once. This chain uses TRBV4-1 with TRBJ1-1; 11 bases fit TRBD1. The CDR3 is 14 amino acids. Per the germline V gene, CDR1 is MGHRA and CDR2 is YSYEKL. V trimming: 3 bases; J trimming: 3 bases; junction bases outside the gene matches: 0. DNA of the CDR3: TGCGCCAGCAGCCAGGGACAGGGGGACACTGAAGCTTTCTTT. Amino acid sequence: CASSQGQGDTEAFF.

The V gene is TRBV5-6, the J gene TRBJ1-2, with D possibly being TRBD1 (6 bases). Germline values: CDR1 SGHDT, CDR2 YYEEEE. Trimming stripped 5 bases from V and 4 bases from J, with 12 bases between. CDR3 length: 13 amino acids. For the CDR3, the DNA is TGTGCCAGCAGAACCGGGACATTCTATGGCTACACCTTC. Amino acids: CASRTGTFYGYTF.

CDR3 nucleotides: TGTGCCAGCAGTTTATCGACGGGACACAACTACGAGCAGTACTTC. This codes for CASSLSTGHNYEQYF. This chain uses TRBV27 with TRBJ2-7, with D perhaps matching TRBD1 (6 bases). The germline V and J ends were trimmed by 0 bases and 3 bases, with 12 bases remaining between them. CDR3 length: 15 residues. The germline V gene encodes CDR1 MNHEY and CDR2 SMNVEV (reference sequence).

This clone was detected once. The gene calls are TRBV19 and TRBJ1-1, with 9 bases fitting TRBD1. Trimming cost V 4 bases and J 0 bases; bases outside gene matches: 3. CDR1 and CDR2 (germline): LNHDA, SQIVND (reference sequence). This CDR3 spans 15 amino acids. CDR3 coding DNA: TGTGCCAGTAGTAGGGGGACAGGGCTGAACACTGAAGCTTTCTTT. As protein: CASSRGTGLNTEAFF.

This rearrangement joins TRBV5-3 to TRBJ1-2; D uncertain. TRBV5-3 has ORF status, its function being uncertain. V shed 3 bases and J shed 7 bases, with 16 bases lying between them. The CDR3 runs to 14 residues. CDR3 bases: TGTGCCAGAAGCTCCACTCGCGGGGAACGTGGCTACACCTTC. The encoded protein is CARSSTRGERGYTF.

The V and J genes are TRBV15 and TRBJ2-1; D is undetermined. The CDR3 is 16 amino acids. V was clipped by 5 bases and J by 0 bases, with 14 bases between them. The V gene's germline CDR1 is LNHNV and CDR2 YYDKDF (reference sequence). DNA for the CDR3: TGTGCCACCAGCGACGTTGGAAGGAGCTCCTACAATGAGCAGTTCTTC. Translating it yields CATSDVGRSSYNEQFF. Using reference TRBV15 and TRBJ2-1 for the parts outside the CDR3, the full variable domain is DAMVIQNPRYQVTQFGKPVTLSCSQTLNHNVMYWYQQKSSQAPKLLFHYYDKDFNNEADTPDNFQSRRPNTSFCFLDIRSPGLGDTAMYLCATSDVGRSSYNEQFFGPGTRLTVL.

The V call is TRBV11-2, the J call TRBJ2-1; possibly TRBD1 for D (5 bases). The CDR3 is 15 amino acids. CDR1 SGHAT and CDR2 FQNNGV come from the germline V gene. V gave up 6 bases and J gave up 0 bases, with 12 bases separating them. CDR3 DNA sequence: TGTGCCAGCAGACCGCCTAGGGGCTCCTACAATGAGCAGTTCTTC. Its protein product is CASRPPRGSYNEQFF.

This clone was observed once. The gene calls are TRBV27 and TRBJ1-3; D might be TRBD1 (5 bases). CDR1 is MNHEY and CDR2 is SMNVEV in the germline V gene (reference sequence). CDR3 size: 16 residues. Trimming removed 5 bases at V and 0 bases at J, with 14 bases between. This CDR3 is CASSLEQAYSGNTIYF. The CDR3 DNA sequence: TGTGCCAGCAGTCTTGAACAGGCCTACTCTGGAAACACCATATATTTT.

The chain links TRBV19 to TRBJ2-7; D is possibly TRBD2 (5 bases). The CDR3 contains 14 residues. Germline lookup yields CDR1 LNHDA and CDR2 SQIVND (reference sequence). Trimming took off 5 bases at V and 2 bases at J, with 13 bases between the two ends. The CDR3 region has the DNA TGTGCCAGTAGTCCCGGGGATAGCACCTACGAGCAGTACTTC. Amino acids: CASSPGDSTYEQYF.

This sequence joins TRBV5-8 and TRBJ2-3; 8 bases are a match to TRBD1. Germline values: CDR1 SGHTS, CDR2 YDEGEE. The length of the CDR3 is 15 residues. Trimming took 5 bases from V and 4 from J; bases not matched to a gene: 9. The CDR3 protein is CASSIGQGRADTQYF. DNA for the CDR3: TGTGCCAGCAGTATTGGACAGGGAAGGGCAGATACGCAGTATTTT.

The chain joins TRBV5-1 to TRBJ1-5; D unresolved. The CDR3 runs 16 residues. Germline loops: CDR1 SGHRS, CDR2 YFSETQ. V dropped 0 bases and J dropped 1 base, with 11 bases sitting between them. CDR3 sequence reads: CASSLGDAPSNQPQHF. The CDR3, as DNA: TGCGCCAGCAGCTTGGGAGATGCCCCAAGCAATCAGCCCCAGCATTTT.

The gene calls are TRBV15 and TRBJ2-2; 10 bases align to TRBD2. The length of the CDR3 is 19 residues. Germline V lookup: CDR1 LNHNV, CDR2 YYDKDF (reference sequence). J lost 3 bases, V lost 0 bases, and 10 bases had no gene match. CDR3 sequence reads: CATSREGTSGERDTGELFF. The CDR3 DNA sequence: TGTGCCACCAGCAGAGAGGGAACTAGCGGGGAGAGGGACACCGGGGAGCTGTTTTTT.

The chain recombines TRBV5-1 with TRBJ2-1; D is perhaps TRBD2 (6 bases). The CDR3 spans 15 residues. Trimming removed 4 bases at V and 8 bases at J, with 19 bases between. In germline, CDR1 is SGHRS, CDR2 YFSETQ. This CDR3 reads CASSQWRGSIDEQFF. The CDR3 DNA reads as TGCGCCAGCAGCCAGTGGCGGGGATCAATCGATGAGCAGTTCTTC.